These 27 T cell receptor beta chains were all obtained from the same sample, sequenced in a study of T cell repertoires in cytomegalovirus infection (dated by TCRdb to between 2018 and 2021). The sample's treatment or condition label is to be understood as: in vitro stimulation with specific CMV peptide epitopes to enrich CMV-specific T cells. The instrument given in TCRdb is Illumina HiSeq 1500. TCRdb itself trimmed the public reads at Q25 with fastp, ran MiXCR and retained productive beta chains. Rows matching on CDR3 protein sequence are summarized as one entry with the most common DNA and genes. The sample contains some 900,000 distinct CDR3 sequences, roughly 33% of them found a single time. The ten largest clonotypes hold around 12% of the sample. The antigens for these receptors are not known. This specimen was cultured CD8+ T cells from PBMCs, taken from culture after CMV antigen stimulation. The receptor source for this set is a human donor in good health (CMV status not recorded). Some clones in this sample may be carry-over from other donors' samples.

The count of this clonotype is one. A much more abundant neighbour one base away suggests this may be a read error. This sequence joins TRBV12-3 or TRBV12-4 and TRBJ1-2; D remains ambiguous. The V and J ends lost 2 bases and 4 bases respectively, with 14 bases between them. The length of the CDR3 is 15 residues. The CDR3 DNA is TGTGCCAGCAGTTTATCCGGAATTTCAATCTATGGCTACACCTTC. It yields the protein CASSLSGISIYGYTF.

The rearrangement uses TRBV4-2 and TRBJ1-5; D gene uncertain. V was shortened by 0 bases and J by 5 bases, with 11 bases between the two germline ends. Germline V gives CDR1 LGHNA, CDR2 YNFKEQ. This CDR3 spans 15 amino acids. The CDR3 coding sequence is TGTGCCAGCAGCCAAGAGTCAGTCAAGGATCAGCCCCAGCATTTT. Translating gives CASSQESVKDQPQHF.

The CDR3: CASSTFQTSGATYNEQFF. The CDR3, as DNA: TGTGCCAGTAGTACTTTTCAGACTAGCGGGGCAACCTACAATGAGCAGTTCTTC. This chain joins TRBV19 and TRBJ2-1; TRBD2 matches 11 bases. The CDR3 extends over 18 amino acids. Unmatched junction bases numbered 10, after V lost 4 bases and J lost 2 bases. CDR1 and CDR2 from the germline V gene are LNHDA and SQIVND (reference sequence).

This clonotype came up a few times. This chain joins TRBV6-1 and TRBJ1-2, with unresolved D. Germline CDR1 reads MNHNS; CDR2 reads SASEGT. The CDR3 contains 10 residues. Between the trimmed V and J ends, which lost 7 bases and 4 bases, there was a span of 4 bases. This CDR3 is CASKAYGYTF. DNA of the CDR3: TGTGCCAGCAAGGCCTATGGCTACACCTTC.

On this clonotype itself: The CDR3 does not end in the conserved phenylalanine or tryptophan, so this is likely a read error. CDR3: CASSSPGGVHSNQPQHY. CDR3 in DNA: TGTGCCAGCAGCTCCCCCGGGGGGGTTCATAGCAATCAGCCCCAGCATTAT. The chain couples TRBV7-6 to TRBJ1-5; possible D gene TRBD1, 5 bases. Trimming took off 4 bases at V and 0 bases at J, with 16 bases between the two ends. This CDR3 has 17 amino acids. Germline CDR1 is SGHVS and CDR2 is FNYEAQ.

The gene calls are TRBV4-1 and TRBJ2-1, with D unresolved. Germline V gene lookup returns CDR1 MGHRA and CDR2 YSYEKL. CDR3 size: 15 residues. Trimming pared 0 bases from V and 2 bases from J, leaving 8 bases between. CDR3: CASSQDPAAYNEQFF. In DNA, the CDR3 is TGCGCCAGCAGCCAAGACCCGGCAGCCTACAATGAGCAGTTCTTC.

The rearrangement joins TRBV12-3 or TRBV12-4 to TRBJ2-1; the D gene is possibly TRBD1 (6 bases). Trimming took 6 bases from V and 6 from J, leaving 18 bases between them. The length of the CDR3 is 15 residues. The CDR3 here is CASRDRDTNPNEQFF. The CDR3 nucleotides read TGTGCCAGCAGAGACCGGGACACTAACCCCAATGAGCAGTTCTTC.

There are a few counts of this clonotype. V and J are TRBV12-3 or TRBV12-4 and TRBJ1-2; no reliable D call. Trimming took 9 bases from V and 4 from J, leaving 15 bases between them. The CDR3 runs 13 residues. The CDR3 spells CASQGGVSYGYTF. As DNA, the CDR3 is TGTGCCAGTCAAGGCGGGGTGAGCTATGGCTACACCTTC.

V usage is TRBV24-1 and J usage is TRBJ1-5; a possible D gene is TRBD1 (5 bases). The CDR3 consists of 15 residues. V lost 4 bases and J 2 bases, leaving 11 bases between the germline ends. Germline-derived CDR1 and CDR2 are KGHDR and SFDVKD. The CDR3 DNA reads as TGTGCCACCAGTGAGGGGGGACGGGGCAATCAGCCCCAGCATTTT. Protein product: CATSEGGRGNQPQHF.

To note about this clonotype: This may arise from a read error, as a much more abundant clone is one base away. The gene calls are TRBV12-3 or TRBV12-4 and TRBJ2-2; D unclear. The CDR3 extends over 10 amino acids. Trimming took 8 bases from V and 7 from J, leaving 5 bases between them. CDR3 coding DNA: TGTGCCAGCTATGTCGGGGAGCTGTTTTTT. Translation: CASYVGELFF.

This chain connects TRBV4-1 to TRBJ2-7; 7 bases map to TRBD1. The CDR3 loop spans 14 amino acids. Germline V gene data show CDR1 as MGHRA and CDR2 as YSYEKL. Germline trimming cut 4 bases from V and 7 bases from J; bases unmatched to any gene: 10. Written as DNA, the CDR3 is TGCGCCAGCAGCCTCCCCATGGCACAGGGGGAGCAGTACTTC. Protein sequence: CASSLPMAQGEQYF.

This CDR3 is CASSLFSPGNEQFF. CDR3 sequence (DNA): TGTGCCAGCAGCTTATTCTCCCCGGGAAATGAGCAGTTCTTC. This chain links TRBV7-9 with TRBJ2-1; a possible D gene is TRBD2 (5 bases). The CDR3 consists of 14 residues. Trimming pared 2 bases from V and 7 bases from J, leaving 12 bases between. Germline CDR1 and CDR2: SEHNR and FQNEAQ (reference sequence).

This clonotype was picked up a small number of times. The chain has TRBV29-1 and TRBJ1-2; D remains ambiguous. V was clipped by 7 bases and J by 2 bases, with 8 bases between them. This CDR3 has 11 residues. Germline CDR1 is SQVTM and CDR2 is ANQGSEA. The CDR3 nucleotides read TGCAGCGGCGAGCAGAACTATGGCTACACCTTC. This translates into CSGEQNYGYTF.

This clonotype was seen more than once but under ten times. The rearrangement links TRBV5-6 to TRBJ2-5; D uncertain. Trimming left V 0 bases short and J 5 bases short, with 17 bases between. Germline assignment: CDR1 SGHDT and CDR2 YYEEEE. This CDR3 is 16 amino acids long. This CDR3 reads CASSLALDPIGETQYF. For the CDR3, the DNA is TGTGCCAGCAGCTTGGCCCTGGACCCAATCGGGGAGACCCAGTACTTC.

The chain uses TRBV27 and TRBJ2-3; 7 bases agree with TRBD1. Germline trimming cut 8 bases from V and 2 bases from J; bases unmatched to any gene: 7. The CDR3 is made up of 14 amino acids. Germline CDR1 is MNHEY and CDR2 is SMNVEV (reference sequence). The chain's CDR3 is CASRSGQPTDTQYF. In DNA, the CDR3 is TGTGCCAGCCGTTCGGGACAGCCCACAGATACGCAGTATTTT.

This clonotype was found many times. CDR3 residues: CASSPLASGGGDEQFF. CDR3 nucleotide sequence: TGTGCCAGCAGTCCTCTGGCTAGCGGGGGGGGCGATGAGCAGTTCTTC. The chain combines TRBV6-5 with TRBJ2-1, with 12 bases fitting TRBD2. CDR1 MNHEY and CDR2 SVGAGI come from the germline V gene. The CDR3 extends over 16 amino acids. Trimming removed 5 bases from V and 8 bases from J; junction bases left unmatched: 10.

The DNA of the CDR3 is TGCGCCAGCACCGCCGACAGGGAACACGAGCAGTACGTC. Encoded protein: CASTADREHEQYV. The chain joins TRBV10-2 to TRBJ2-7; 7 nucleotides match TRBD1. Germline values: CDR1 WSHSY, CDR2 SAAADI. The CDR3 loop spans 13 amino acids. The trim removed 7 bases at V and 5 bases at J, leaving 8 bases unmatched.

This clonotype was seen at least ten times. The chain joins TRBV7-9 to TRBJ2-3; D unclear. Germline lookup yields CDR1 SEHNR and CDR2 FQNEAQ (reference sequence). The length of the CDR3 is 12 residues. The V end was cut by 3 bases, the J end by 6 bases, with 7 bases between. The CDR3 loop reads CASSFGRDTQYF. In DNA, the CDR3 is TGTGCCAGCAGCTTTGGCCGCGATACGCAGTATTTT.

Only a few counts were recorded for this clonotype. This chain joins TRBV12-3 or TRBV12-4 and TRBJ2-7, with a possible D match to TRBD2 (5 bases). The CDR3 loop spans 14 amino acids. Trimming took off 6 bases at V and 2 bases at J, with 14 bases between the two ends. This CDR3 is CASSPPEGPYEQYF. The CDR3 nucleotides are TGTGCCAGCAGCCCCCCCGAGGGCCCCTACGAGCAGTACTTC.

The chain combines TRBV19 with TRBJ1-5, with D unresolved. From germline, CDR1 is LNHDA and CDR2 SQIVND (reference sequence). The V end was cut by 6 bases, the J end by 6 bases, with 12 bases between. This CDR3 has 13 amino acids. The CDR3 protein is CASSRNLGQPQHF. The CDR3 DNA reads as TGTGCCAGTAGCAGGAATTTGGGTCAGCCCCAGCATTTT.

The table lists this clonotype with a few counts. The CDR3 coding sequence is TGTGCCAGCAGCTTAGGGTGGAGGGGTGCGGATGAGCAGTTCTTC. It translates to CASSLGWRGADEQFF. The chain employs TRBV11-2 and TRBJ2-1; D may be TRBD2 (6 bases). V was cut by 1 base and J by 8 bases, with 15 bases left in between. This CDR3 spans 15 amino acids. Germline lookup yields CDR1 SGHAT and CDR2 FQNNGV.

The V call is TRBV11-2, the J call TRBJ2-3; no reliable D call. Germline V gives CDR1 SGHAT, CDR2 FQNNGV. The CDR3 runs to 14 residues. Trimming stripped 2 bases from V and 2 bases from J, with 8 bases between. For the CDR3, the DNA is TGTGCCAGCAGCTTATCCTCCGACACAGATACGCAGTATTTT. Residues: CASSLSSDTDTQYF.

CDR3 protein: CASSLAVGGLETQYF. CDR3 DNA: TGTGCCAGCAGCTTAGCAGTAGGGGGTCTGGAGACCCAGTACTTC. This chain uses TRBV7-9 with TRBJ2-5; D perhaps matches TRBD1 (6 bases). This CDR3 has 15 amino acids. The germline V gene has CDR1 SEHNR and CDR2 FQNEAQ (reference sequence). V lost 0 bases, J lost 5 bases, and 13 bases lay in between.

The chain couples TRBV7-9 to TRBJ1-6; D is ambiguous. Trimming removed 0 bases at V and 14 bases at J, with 11 bases between. CDR1 SEHNR and CDR2 FQNEAQ come from the germline V gene (reference sequence). The CDR3 totals 13 residues. The CDR3 nucleotides read TGTGCCAGCAGCTTAGCACAGCCTAAGACCCTCCACTTT. Its protein is CASSLAQPKTLHF.

The chain couples TRBV10-2 to TRBJ2-1, with D hard to call. Germline lookup yields CDR1 WSHSY and CDR2 SAAADI. V shed 0 bases and J shed 4 bases, with 7 bases lying between them. The CDR3 totals 14 residues. As DNA, the CDR3 is TGCGCCAGCAGTGAGTCGCTACAGTACAATGAGCAGTTCTTC. Its protein product is CASSESLQYNEQFF.

The V gene is TRBV7-9, the J gene TRBJ2-3, with 8 bases matching TRBD1. Germline CDR1 is SEHNR and CDR2 is FQNEAQ (reference sequence). CDR3 length: 14 amino acids. Losses at the gene ends were 6 bases for V and 2 bases for J; bases not matched to a gene: 4. CDR3 nucleotides: TGTGCCAGCAGTCCGGGACAGGACACAGATACGCAGTATTTT. Translation gives CASSPGQDTDTQYF.

This clonotype has a handful of counts. The chain employs TRBV19 and TRBJ2-3; D might be TRBD1 or TRBD2, each matching 5 bases. With 3 bases removed from V and 2 bases from J, the gap between germline ends came to 21 bases. This CDR3 has 18 amino acids. Looked up from germline, CDR1 is LNHDA and CDR2 is SQIVND (reference sequence). Here the CDR3 reads CASSIPSRDGPFTDTQYF. CDR3 sequence (DNA): TGTGCCAGTAGTATTCCTTCCCGGGACGGACCATTCACAGATACGCAGTATTTT. Based on the CDR3 plus reference TRBV19 and TRBJ2-3, the full variable domain is DGGITQSPKYLFRKEGQNVTLSCEQNLNHDAMYWYRQDPGQGLRLIYYSQIVNDFQKGDIAEGYSVSREKKESFPLTVTSAQKNPTAFYLCASSIPSRDGPFTDTQYFGPGTRLTVL.